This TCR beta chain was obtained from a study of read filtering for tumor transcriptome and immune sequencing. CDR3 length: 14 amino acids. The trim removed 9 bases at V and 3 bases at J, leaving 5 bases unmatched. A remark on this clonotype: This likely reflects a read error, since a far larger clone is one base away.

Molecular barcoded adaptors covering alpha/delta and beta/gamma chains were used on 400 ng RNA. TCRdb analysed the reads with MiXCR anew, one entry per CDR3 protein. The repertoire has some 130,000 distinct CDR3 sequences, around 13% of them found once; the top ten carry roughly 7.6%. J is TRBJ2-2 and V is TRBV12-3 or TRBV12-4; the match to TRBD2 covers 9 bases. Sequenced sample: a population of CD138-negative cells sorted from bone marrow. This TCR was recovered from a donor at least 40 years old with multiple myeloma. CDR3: CASLAGLYTGELFF. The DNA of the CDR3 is TGTGCCAGTCTAGCGGGACTGTACACCGGGGAGCTGTTTTTT.